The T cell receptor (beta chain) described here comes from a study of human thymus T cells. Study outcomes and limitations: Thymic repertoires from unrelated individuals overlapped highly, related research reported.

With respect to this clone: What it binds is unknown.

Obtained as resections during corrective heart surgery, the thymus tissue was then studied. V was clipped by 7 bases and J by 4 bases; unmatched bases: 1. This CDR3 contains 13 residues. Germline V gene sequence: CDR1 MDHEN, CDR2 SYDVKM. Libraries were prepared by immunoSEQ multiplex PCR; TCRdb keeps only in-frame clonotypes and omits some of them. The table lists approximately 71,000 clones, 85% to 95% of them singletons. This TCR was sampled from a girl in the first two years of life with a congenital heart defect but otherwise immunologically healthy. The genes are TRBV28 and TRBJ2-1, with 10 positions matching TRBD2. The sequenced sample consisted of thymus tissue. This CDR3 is CASKRGGYNEQFF. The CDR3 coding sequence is TGTGCCAGCAAGCGGGGGGGTTACAATGAGCAGTTCTTC.